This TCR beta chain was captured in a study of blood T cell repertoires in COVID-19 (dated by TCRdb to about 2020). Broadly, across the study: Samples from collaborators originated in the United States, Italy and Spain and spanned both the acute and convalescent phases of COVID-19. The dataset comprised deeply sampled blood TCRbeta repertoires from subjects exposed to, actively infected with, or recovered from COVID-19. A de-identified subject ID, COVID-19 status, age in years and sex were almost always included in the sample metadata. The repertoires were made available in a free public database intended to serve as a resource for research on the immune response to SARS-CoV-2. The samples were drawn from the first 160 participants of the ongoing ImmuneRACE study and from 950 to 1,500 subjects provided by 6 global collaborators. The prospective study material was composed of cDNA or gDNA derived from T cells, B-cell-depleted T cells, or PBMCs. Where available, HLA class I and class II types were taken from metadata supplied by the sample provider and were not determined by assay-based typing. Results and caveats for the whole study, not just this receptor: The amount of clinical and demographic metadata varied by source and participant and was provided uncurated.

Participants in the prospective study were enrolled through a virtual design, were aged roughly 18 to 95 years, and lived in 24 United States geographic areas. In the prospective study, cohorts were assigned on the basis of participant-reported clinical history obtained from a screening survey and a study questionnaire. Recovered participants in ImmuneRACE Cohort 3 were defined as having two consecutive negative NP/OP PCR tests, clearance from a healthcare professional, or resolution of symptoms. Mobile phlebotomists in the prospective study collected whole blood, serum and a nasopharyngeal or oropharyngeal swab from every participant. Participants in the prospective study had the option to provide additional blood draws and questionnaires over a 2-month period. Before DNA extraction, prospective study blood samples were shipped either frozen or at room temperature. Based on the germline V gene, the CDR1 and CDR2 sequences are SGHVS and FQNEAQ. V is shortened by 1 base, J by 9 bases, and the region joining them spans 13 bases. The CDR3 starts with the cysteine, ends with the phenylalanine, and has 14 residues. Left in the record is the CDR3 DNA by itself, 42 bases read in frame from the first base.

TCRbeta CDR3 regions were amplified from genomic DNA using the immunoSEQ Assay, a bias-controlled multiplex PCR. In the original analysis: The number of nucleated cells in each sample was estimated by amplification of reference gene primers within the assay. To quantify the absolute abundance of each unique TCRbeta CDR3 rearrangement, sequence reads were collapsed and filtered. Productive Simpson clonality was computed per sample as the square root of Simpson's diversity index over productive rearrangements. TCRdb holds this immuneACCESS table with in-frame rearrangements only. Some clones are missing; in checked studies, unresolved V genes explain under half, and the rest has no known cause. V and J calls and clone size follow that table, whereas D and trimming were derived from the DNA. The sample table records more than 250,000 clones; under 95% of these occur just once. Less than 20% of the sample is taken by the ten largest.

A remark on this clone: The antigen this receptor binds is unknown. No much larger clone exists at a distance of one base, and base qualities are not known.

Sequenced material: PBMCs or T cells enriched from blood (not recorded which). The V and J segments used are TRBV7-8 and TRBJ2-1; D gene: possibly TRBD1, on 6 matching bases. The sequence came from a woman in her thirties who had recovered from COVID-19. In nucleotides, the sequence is TGTGCCAGCAGCTTAGTAGTGGGGGCGGGTGAGCAGTTCTTC. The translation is CASSLVVGAGEQFF.